These 4 T cell receptor beta chains were sequenced from one sample in a study of blood T cell repertoires in COVID-19. The method was immunoSEQ multiplex PCR; TCRdb's version includes in-frame clones alone and lacks a portion of them. The profile covers about 330,000 clones, with about 89% appearing a single time and approximately 5% taken by the ten largest. The specimen sequenced was PBMCs or T cells enriched from blood (not recorded which). Receptors were obtained from a woman between 25 and 40 years old who had recovered from COVID-19.

V and J are TRBV4-1 and TRBJ2-5, with 11 positions matching TRBD2. Per germline, CDR1 MGHRA and CDR2 YSYEKL. CDR3 length: 19 residues. V gave up 0 bases and J gave up 9 bases; unmatched junction bases: 18. For the CDR3, the DNA is TGCGCCAGCAGCCAAGATTCGTCCCCTAGCGGGGGGTTAGAGAGGGCCCAGTACTTC. Amino acid sequence: CASSQDSSPSGGLERAQYF.

V usage is TRBV20-1 and J usage is TRBJ1-1; D is unclear. Germline lookup yields CDR1 DFQATT and CDR2 SNEGSKA (reference sequence). This CDR3 has 11 residues. V lost 1 base, J lost 11 bases, and 11 bases lay in between. DNA for the CDR3: TGCAGTGCTAGAGCCGCATGGGAGGCTTTCTTT. Amino acids: CSARAAWEAFF.

The chain uses TRBV7-2 and TRBJ1-6, with D possibly matching TRBD1 (6 bases). Germline V gene lookup returns CDR1 SGHTA and CDR2 FQGNSA. The V end was cut by 5 bases, the J end by 3 bases, with 11 bases between. The length of the CDR3 is 15 residues. The CDR3 nucleotides are TGTGCCAGCAGCCCGGACAGCAACTATAATTCACCCCTCCACTTT. It encodes CASSPDSNYNSPLHF. Full variable domain (rest looked up from reference TRBV7-2 and TRBJ1-6): GAGVSQSPSNKVTEKGKDVELRCDPISGHTALYWYRQSLGQGLEFLIYFQGNSAPDKSGLPSDRFSAERTGGSVSTLTIQRTQQEDSAVYLCASSPDSNYNSPLHFGNGTRLTVT.

The chain employs TRBV19 and TRBJ1-1, with 8 bases identical to TRBD1. The CDR3 extends over 15 amino acids. Germline assignment: CDR1 LNHDA and CDR2 SQIVND (reference sequence). J gave up 10 bases and V 6 bases, and 16 bases lay outside the gene matches. The CDR3 coding sequence is TGTGCCAGTAGGTTTAGGGACCAGGGGGCCGAAGGAGCTTTCTTT. Its protein is CASRFRDQGAEGAFF.